Sequencing of this T cell receptor beta chain was carried out in a study of response to subunit inactivated influenza vaccine. This CDR3 region has 15 residues. V was shortened by 1 base and J by 6 bases, with 13 bases between the two germline ends. Germline V gives CDR1 KGHSH, CDR2 LQKENI. MiXCR, applied by TCRdb to the RT-PCR reads, yields one record per CDR3 protein. The sample lists hundreds of thousands of distinct CDR3 sequences, under 9% seen once, with roughly 13% in the top ten. The receptor's source is a man aged 50 to 69 who received an inactivated influenza vaccine. Here the sequenced sample was PBMCs from blood, taken less than 30 months after vaccination. V and J are TRBV18 and TRBJ2-1; perhaps D is TRBD1 or TRBD2 (5 bases each). CDR3 DNA: TGTGCCAGCTCACCACAGGGGACCGAAATCAATGAGCAGTTCTTC. Its protein is CASSPQGTEINEQFF.